This is a list of T cell receptor beta chains from one sample in a study of OX40 agonist ivuxolimab in advanced cancers. The assay was immunoSEQ multiplex PCR, and TCRdb's table has in-frame clones only and misses some. The data show about 27,000 clones, 88% seen once. This material consisted of CD4+ or CD8+ T cells sorted from blood, taken in a trial of the OX40 agonist ivuxolimab. The receptors were sampled from an adult with an advanced solid tumor such as melanoma, head and neck, liver or kidney cancer. The CDR3 runs from the conserved cysteine through the conserved F or W. D genes are given only for firm matches. Size tells how often a clone was seen (once, few, many) or the class of an expanded clone, and some rows leave it out.

clone size: .; V gene: TRBV7-8; J gene: TRBJ2-7; D gene: .; CDR3 protein: CASAGRGVYEQYF; CDR3 DNA: TGTGCCAGCGCCGGCAGGGGAGTCTACGAGCAGTACTTC
clone size: .; V gene: TRBV7-8; J gene: TRBJ1-6; D gene: .; CDR3 protein: CASSFGNSPLHF; CDR3 DNA: TGTGCCAGCAGCTTTGGTAATTCACCCCTCCACTTT
clone size: few; V gene: TRBV29-1; J gene: TRBJ2-6; D gene: TRBD1; CDR3 protein: CSVETGATGANVLTF; CDR3 DNA: TGCAGCGTTGAAACAGGGGCGACTGGGGCCAACGTCCTGACTTTC
clone size: .; V gene: TRBV27; J gene: TRBJ2-7; D gene: TRBD2; CDR3 protein: CASSWTSGYEQYF; CDR3 DNA: TGTGCCAGCAGTTGGACTAGCGGCTACGAGCAGTACTTC
clone size: .; V gene: TRBV7-6; J gene: TRBJ2-7; D gene: .; CDR3 protein: CASSLDGLDYEQYF; CDR3 DNA: TGTGCCAGCAGCTTAGATGGCCTGGATTACGAGCAGTACTTC
clone size: .; V gene: TRBV4-1; J gene: TRBJ1-1; D gene: .; CDR3 protein: CASSQVLQGLGTEAFF; CDR3 DNA: TGCGCCAGCAGCCAAGTCCTCCAGGGGCTGGGGACTGAAGCTTTCTTT
clone size: few; V gene: TRBV28; J gene: TRBJ2-7; D gene: TRBD1; CDR3 protein: CASSHATGFEQYF; CDR3 DNA: TGTGCCAGCAGTCATGCGACAGGGTTCGAGCAGTACTTC
clone size: medium-sized; V gene: TRBV7-9; J gene: TRBJ1-5; D gene: .; CDR3 protein: CASSLAGDGQPQHF; CDR3 DNA: TGTGCCAGCAGCTTGGCCGGGGACGGTCAGCCCCAGCATTTT
clone size: .; V gene: TRBV29-1; J gene: TRBJ1-2; D gene: .; CDR3 protein: CSVVDPTDGQGGGYTF; CDR3 DNA: TGCAGCGTTGTGGACCCGACGGACGGGCAAGGGGGTGGCTACACCTTC
clone size: .; V gene: TRBV7-9; J gene: TRBJ2-7; D gene: .; CDR3 protein: CASSPNPGPPYEQYF; CDR3 DNA: TGTGCCAGCAGCCCGAATCCGGGGCCGCCCTACGAGCAGTACTTC
clone size: .; V gene: TRBV5-1; J gene: TRBJ2-2; D gene: .; CDR3 protein: CASQLPGFSTGELFF; CDR3 DNA: TGCGCCAGTCAACTTCCAGGGTTCAGCACCGGGGAGCTGTTTTTT
clone size: .; V gene: TRBV28; J gene: TRBJ2-7; D gene: .; CDR3 protein: CASSPPDHLRQNNYYEQYF; CDR3 DNA: TGTGCCAGCAGTCCCCCGGACCACCTCCGACAGAACAATTATTACGAGCAGTACTTC
clone size: few; V gene: TRBV15; J gene: TRBJ2-7; D gene: TRBD1; CDR3 protein: CATSKDRASSYEQYF; CDR3 DNA: TGTGCCACCAGCAAGGACAGGGCAAGCTCCTACGAGCAGTACTTC
clone size: .; V gene: TRBV7-9; J gene: TRBJ2-1; D gene: .; CDR3 protein: CASSPGGEYDEQFF; CDR3 DNA: TGTGCCAGCAGTCCGGGGGGCGAGTACGATGAGCAGTTCTTC
clone size: .; V gene: TRBV28; J gene: TRBJ2-2; D gene: .; CDR3 protein: CASSSASTRANTGELFF; CDR3 DNA: TGTGCCAGCAGTTCAGCATCGACGAGAGCGAACACCGGGGAGCTGTTTTTT
clone size: .; V gene: TRBV28; J gene: TRBJ2-6; D gene: .; CDR3 protein: CASRGPGGANVLTF; CDR3 DNA: TGTGCCAGCAGGGGCCCCGGGGGGGCCAACGTCCTGACTTTC
clone size: .; V gene: TRBV28; J gene: TRBJ2-7; D gene: TRBD1; CDR3 protein: CASSWDSSSYEQYF; CDR3 DNA: TGTGCCAGCAGCTGGGACAGCAGCTCCTACGAGCAGTACTTC
clone size: .; V gene: TRBV4-2; J gene: TRBJ1-4; D gene: .; CDR3 protein: CASSPIGGEKLFF; CDR3 DNA: TGTGCCAGCAGCCCGATTGGCGGTGAAAAACTGTTTTTT
clone size: .; V gene: TRBV9; J gene: TRBJ2-1; D gene: TRBD1; CDR3 protein: CASSSQGQGSEQFF; CDR3 DNA: TGTGCCAGCAGCTCCCAGGGACAGGGGAGTGAGCAGTTCTTC
clone size: .; V gene: TRBV9; J gene: TRBJ2-7; D gene: TRBD1; CDR3 protein: CASSVGGGQGDEQYF; CDR3 DNA: TGTGCCAGCAGCGTAGGAGGGGGACAGGGGGACGAGCAGTACTTC
clone size: .; V gene: TRBV7-9; J gene: TRBJ2-2; D gene: .; CDR3 protein: CASSPQNTGELFF; CDR3 DNA: TGTGCCAGCAGCCCGCAGAACACCGGGGAGCTGTTTTTT
clone size: .; V gene: TRBV7-9; J gene: TRBJ2-7; D gene: TRBD2; CDR3 protein: CASSPWTSGIYEQYF; CDR3 DNA: TGTGCCAGCAGCCCCTGGACTAGCGGGATCTACGAGCAGTACTTC
clone size: once; V gene: TRBV27; J gene: TRBJ2-7; D gene: .; CDR3 protein: CASSWGDSYEQYF; CDR3 DNA: TGTGCCAGCAGTTGGGGTGACTCCTACGAGCAGTACTTC
clone size: .; V gene: TRBV9; J gene: TRBJ2-2; D gene: TRBD1; CDR3 protein: CASGDRGHNTGELFF; CDR3 DNA: TGTGCCAGCGGCGACAGGGGGCATAACACCGGGGAGCTGTTTTTT
clone size: once; V gene: TRBV6-4; J gene: TRBJ2-1; D gene: TRBD2; CDR3 protein: CASSDSAAGSINEQFF; CDR3 DNA: TGTGCCAGCAGTGACTCCGCAGCGGGGTCAATTAATGAGCAGTTCTTC
clone size: .; V gene: TRBV4-1; J gene: TRBJ2-5; D gene: TRBD2; CDR3 protein: CASSQEGWAGVETQYF; CDR3 DNA: TGCGCCAGCAGCCAAGAAGGGTGGGCGGGAGTTGAGACCCAGTACTTC
clone size: .; V gene: TRBV4-1; J gene: TRBJ2-1; D gene: TRBD2; CDR3 protein: CASSQDGGVGRSYNEQFF; CDR3 DNA: TGCGCCAGCAGCCAAGATGGGGGGGTCGGACGCTCCTACAATGAGCAGTTCTTC
clone size: .; V gene: TRBV7-9; J gene: TRBJ1-6; D gene: TRBD1; CDR3 protein: CASSPDRWNSYNSPLHF; CDR3 DNA: TGTGCCAGCAGCCCGGACAGGTGGAACTCCTATAATTCACCCCTCCACTTT
clone size: .; V gene: TRBV7-9; J gene: TRBJ2-3; D gene: TRBD2; CDR3 protein: CASSLTTSGAFTDTQYF; CDR3 DNA: TGTGCCAGCAGCTTAACGACTAGCGGGGCGTTCACAGATACGCAGTATTTT